These 8 T cell receptor beta chains share one sample of origin, sequenced in a study of T cell clonotyping in hematopoietic cell transplantation. Some clones are missing from TCRdb's copy, which holds only in-frame ones; the method was immunoSEQ multiplex PCR. This table holds some 40,000 clones, 85% to 95% found once. Sequenced material: peripheral blood mononuclear cells. These receptors were collected from a woman aged 45-65 years in good health. Some clones in this sample may be carry-over from other donors' samples.

The CDR3 is CASSIAVGTEAFF. In DNA, the CDR3 is TGTGCCAGTAGTATCGCAGTGGGCACTGAAGCTTTCTTT. V gene TRBV19 combines with J gene TRBJ1-1; D unclear. This CDR3 has 13 residues. Trimming shortened V by 3 bases and J by 4 bases, and 9 bases separated the two germline ends. CDR1 is LNHDA, CDR2 SQIVND, per germline (reference sequence).

The chain employs TRBV5-1 and TRBJ2-3; the D gene is possibly TRBD1 (6 bases). V lost 0 bases to trimming and J lost 5 bases, with 10 bases between them. Germline V CDR1 and CDR2: SGHRS, YFSETQ. The CDR3 is 14 residues long. CDR3 nucleotides: TGCGCCAGCAGCTTGGACAGGGCAGGAGATACGCAGTATTTT. Translated: CASSLDRAGDTQYF.

The chain couples TRBV5-6 to TRBJ2-3, with 9 nucleotides matching TRBD1. Germline V gene data show CDR1 as SGHDT and CDR2 as YYEEEE. The CDR3 contains 14 residues. The trim removed 4 bases at V and 6 bases at J, leaving 6 bases unmatched. CDR3 residues: CASSGDRVRDTQYF. The CDR3 bases are TGTGCCAGCAGCGGGGACAGGGTGCGGGATACGCAGTATTTT.

CDR3: CASSSGHPNQPQHF. CDR3 in DNA: TGTGCCAGCAGCTCGGGACACCCCAATCAGCCCCAGCATTTT. The chain uses TRBV7-6 and TRBJ1-5; a possible D gene is TRBD1 (6 bases). CDR1 SGHVS and CDR2 FNYEAQ come from the germline V gene. The CDR3 extends over 14 amino acids. Trimming removed 4 bases from V and 3 bases from J, with 10 bases in between.

V gene TRBV7-2 combines with J gene TRBJ1-1; 9 bases are shared with TRBD1. The CDR3 extends over 14 amino acids. Trimming removed 6 bases from V and 4 bases from J; junction bases left unmatched: 6. Germline V gene lookup returns CDR1 SGHTA and CDR2 FQGNSA. The CDR3 nucleotides read TGTGCCAGCAGGAGGGACAGGGACAGCACTGAAGCTTTCTTT. This translates into CASRRDRDSTEAFF.

V gene TRBV7-2 combines with J gene TRBJ2-5, with D tentatively TRBD1 (6 bases). The CDR3 is 14 residues long. Germline V gene lookup returns CDR1 SGHTA and CDR2 FQGNSA. The V and J ends lost 2 bases and 2 bases respectively, with 9 bases between them. CDR3 sequence reads: CASSLTGIQETQYF. The CDR3 region has the DNA TGTGCCAGCAGCTTAACAGGGATACAAGAGACCCAGTACTTC.

CDR3 DNA: TGTGCCAGCAGCCTAGCAAGGAGGGGTAAAGGGTCCGCGAGCGGTGGCTACACCTTC. Translation: CASSLARRGKGSASGGYTF. The chain recombines TRBV4-2 with TRBJ1-2, with D possibly TRBD1 on 5 matching bases. Per the germline V gene, CDR1 is LGHNA and CDR2 is YNFKEQ. This CDR3 spans 19 amino acids. Trimming took 4 bases from V and 7 from J, leaving 31 bases between them.

This chain uses TRBV7-9 with TRBJ1-1, with D unclear. This CDR3 comprises 15 residues. Between the trimmed V and J ends, which lost 5 bases and 0 bases, there was a span of 13 bases. Germline values: CDR1 SEHNR, CDR2 FQNEAQ (reference sequence). The CDR3 DNA reads as TGTGCCAGCAGCACAGTTAGCGGGATGAACACTGAAGCTTTCTTT. It translates to CASSTVSGMNTEAFF.